The source of this TCR beta chain is a study of blood T cell repertoires in COVID-19. V was trimmed by 3 bases and J by 3 bases, leaving 8 bases between them. Germline V gene lookup returns CDR1 SQVTM and CDR2 ANQGSEA. This CDR3 comprises 12 residues. This clone has only a few counts. Sequenced by immunoSEQ multiplex PCR; TCRdb stores in-frame clones only, minus some. Of roughly 350,000 clones listed, around 87% are singletons. The TCR sequence derives from a woman in her 30s with COVID-19, enrolled during active disease. Sequenced input: peripheral blood. The chain combines TRBV29-1 with TRBJ1-2; D gene uncertain. The CDR3: CSVDMLDYGYTF. DNA of the CDR3: TGCAGCGTTGATATGTTAGACTATGGCTACACCTTC.